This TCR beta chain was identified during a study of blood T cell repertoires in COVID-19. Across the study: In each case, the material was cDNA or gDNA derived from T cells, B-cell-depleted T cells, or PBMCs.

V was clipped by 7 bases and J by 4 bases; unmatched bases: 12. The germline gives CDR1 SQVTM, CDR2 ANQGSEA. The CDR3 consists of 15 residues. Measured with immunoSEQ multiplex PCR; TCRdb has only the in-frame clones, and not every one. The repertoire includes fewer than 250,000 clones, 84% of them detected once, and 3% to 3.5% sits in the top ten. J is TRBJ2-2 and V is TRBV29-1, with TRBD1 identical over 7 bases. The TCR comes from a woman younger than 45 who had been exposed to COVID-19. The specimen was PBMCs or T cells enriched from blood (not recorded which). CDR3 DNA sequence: TGCAGCGCGAGGCGACAGGGTCCGCTCACCGGGGAGCTGTTTTTT. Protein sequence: CSARRQGPLTGELFF.